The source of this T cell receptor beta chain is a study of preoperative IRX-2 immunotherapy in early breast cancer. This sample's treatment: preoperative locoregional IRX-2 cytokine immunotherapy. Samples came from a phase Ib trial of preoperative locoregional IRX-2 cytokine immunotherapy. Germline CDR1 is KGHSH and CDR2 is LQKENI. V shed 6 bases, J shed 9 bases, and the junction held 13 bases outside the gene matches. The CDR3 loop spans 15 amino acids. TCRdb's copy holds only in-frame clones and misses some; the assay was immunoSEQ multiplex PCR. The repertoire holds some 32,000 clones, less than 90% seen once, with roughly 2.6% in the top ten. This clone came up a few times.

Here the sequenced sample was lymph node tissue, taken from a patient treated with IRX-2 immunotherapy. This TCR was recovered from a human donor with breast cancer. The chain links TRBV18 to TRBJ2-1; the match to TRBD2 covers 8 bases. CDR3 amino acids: CASSAAAGGRREQFF. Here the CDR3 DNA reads TGTGCCAGCTCCGCGGCGGCGGGGGGCCGGCGTGAGCAGTTCTTC.